Reported below is one TCR beta chain. The entry originates in a study of blood T cell repertoires in COVID-19. Study at large: PBMCs, B-cell-depleted T cells, or T cells were the source of the cDNA or gDNA that made up the material.

Per germline, CDR1 SEHNR and CDR2 FQNEAQ (reference sequence). The CDR3 totals 13 residues. Trimming pared 5 bases from V and 0 bases from J, leaving 7 bases between. This table comes from immunoSEQ multiplex PCR, and its TCRdb copy is limited to in-frame clones, with some not included. The sample has approximately 89,000 clones, about 80% seen once; the top ten hold 15% to 20%. Sequencing input: peripheral blood. The chain combines TRBV7-9 with TRBJ1-1, with D perhaps TRBD1 (5 bases). The clonotype originates from a human donor in a cohort sampled during active COVID-19. The CDR3 reads CASSKQVNTEAFF. CDR3 sequence (DNA): TGTGCCAGCAGCAAACAGGTGAACACTGAAGCTTTCTTT.